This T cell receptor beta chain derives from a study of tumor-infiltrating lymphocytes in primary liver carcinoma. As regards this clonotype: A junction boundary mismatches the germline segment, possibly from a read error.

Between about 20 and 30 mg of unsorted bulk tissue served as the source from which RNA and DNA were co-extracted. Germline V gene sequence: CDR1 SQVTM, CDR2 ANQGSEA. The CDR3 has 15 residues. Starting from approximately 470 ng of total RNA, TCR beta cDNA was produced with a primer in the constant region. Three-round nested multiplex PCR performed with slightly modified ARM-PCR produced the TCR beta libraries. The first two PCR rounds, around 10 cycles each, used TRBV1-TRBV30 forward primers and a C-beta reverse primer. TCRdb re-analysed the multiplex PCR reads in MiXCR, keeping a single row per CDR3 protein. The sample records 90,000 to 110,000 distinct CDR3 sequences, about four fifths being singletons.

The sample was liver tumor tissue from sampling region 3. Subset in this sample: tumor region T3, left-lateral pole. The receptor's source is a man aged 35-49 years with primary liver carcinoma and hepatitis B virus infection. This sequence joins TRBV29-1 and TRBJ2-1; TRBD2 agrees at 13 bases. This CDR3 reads CSVSRTSGRGDDQFF. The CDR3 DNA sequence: TGCAGCGTGAGCAGGACTAGCGGGAGAGGTGATGATCAGTTCTTC.